The source of this T cell receptor (beta chain) is a study of human T cells and chemical hapten exposure. Time point meaning: pre-sensitization, week 0. Treatment: therapeutic diphenylcyclopropenone sensitization with weekly scalp DPC. Samples of blood were obtained prior to the application of each patch test. Patients had alopecia, were aged 18 to 70, and were not pregnant. Total RNA was extracted from unfractionated whole blood. TCRdb re-derived calls from the RACE reads in MiXCR, one entry per CDR3 protein. The data contain about 120,000 distinct CDR3 sequences, approximately 13% of them singletons. This CDR3 region has 13 residues. V was pared by 2 bases and J by 0 bases, with 3 bases between. Germline V gene lookup returns CDR1 LGHNA and CDR2 YSLEER.

The chain couples TRBV4-3 to TRBJ2-3; D not certain. The clonotype originates from a woman aged 18-29 years with alopecia areata. Some clones in this sample may be carry-over from other donors' samples. The sequenced sample was whole blood, obtained in connection with sensitization to the hapten diphenylcyclopropenone (DPC). DNA for the CDR3: TGCGCCAGCAGCCAAAAGAGCACAGATACGCAGTATTTT. Its translation is CASSQKSTDTQYF.